Below, 3 T cell receptor beta chains from the same sample are listed, as sequenced in a study of beta chain features in type 1 diabetes. Whole-study findings and limits: Type 1 diabetes patients had TCRB CDR3s that were shorter (moderately but significantly so) in all four CD4+ subsets.

These receptors have no known antigen. Expressed TCRB transcripts were sequenced because the entire RNA isolate underwent reverse transcription. Sequenced by immunoSEQ multiplex PCR; TCRdb stores in-frame clones only, minus some. The table records 60,000 to 75,000 clones, 45% to 50% of them present only once. Sequencing used central memory CD4+ T cells from blood. The receptor set was obtained from a man aged 25-40 years with type 1 diabetes.

V is TRBV6-5 and J is TRBJ1-2, with a tentative D call TRBD1 (5 bases). V lost 6 bases, J lost 1 base, and 9 bases lay in between. The germline V gene encodes CDR1 MNHEY and CDR2 SVGAGI. The CDR3 is 13 amino acids. The CDR3 region is CASRVTVNYGYTF. The CDR3 DNA follows: TGTGCCAGCAGAGTGACAGTTAACTATGGCTACACCTTC.

The chain employs TRBV2 and TRBJ1-6, with unresolved D. Germline CDR1 SNHLY, CDR2 FYNNEI. The CDR3 is 17 residues long. Trimming took 6 bases from V and 0 from J, leaving 15 bases between them. The CDR3 sequence: CASSEREGSSYNSPLHF. CDR3 DNA sequence: TGTGCCAGCAGCGAAAGGGAGGGTAGCTCCTATAATTCACCCCTCCACTTT.

The chain carries TRBV5-1 and TRBJ2-1, with TRBD2 matching 9 bases. The CDR3 sequence is 13 residues long. Germline V gene data show CDR1 as SGHRS and CDR2 as YFSETQ. Unmatched junction bases numbered 6, after V lost 5 bases and J lost 9 bases. As DNA, the CDR3 is TGCGCCAGCAGAATAGCGGGAGCGGCTGAGCAGTTCTTC. This sequence encodes CASRIAGAAEQFF.